This TCR beta chain is from a study of Graves' ophthalmopathy and Graves' hyperthyroidism. Trimming removed 5 bases from V and 1 base from J; junction bases left unmatched: 12. Germline values: CDR1 LNHDA, CDR2 SQIVND (reference sequence). CDR3 length equals 18 residues. Whole-study results and caveats: A classifier, a 13-signature model, separated ophthalmopathy from stable hyperthyroidism with around 88% sensitivity and 81.08% specificity. Ophthalmopathy progression was predicted by the model at approximately 70% sensitivity and approximately 72% specificity.

A word on this clonotype: Its matching antigen is unknown.

Beta-chain TCR CDR3 regions were amplified from RNA transcripts. First-round RT-PCR with HTBI primers preceded a second-round multiplex PCR. MiXCR, applied by TCRdb to the multiplex PCR reads, yields one record per CDR3 protein. Of about 740,000 distinct CDR3 sequences detected, around 40% appear once; the ten largest clones hold approximately 46%. With a duration under 3 months, ophthalmopathy in the donors showed moderate-to-severe activity, CAS ≥3 and NOSPECS ≥4. V is TRBV19 and J is TRBJ2-2; TRBD2 aligns across 8 bases. Sequencing was performed on peripheral blood. The sequence came from an adult man with Graves' ophthalmopathy. The CDR3 DNA reads as TGTGCCAGTAGTCCTTCCTTCACTAGCGGTAGGAACACCGGGGAGCTGTTTTTT. Translating gives CASSPSFTSGRNTGELFF.